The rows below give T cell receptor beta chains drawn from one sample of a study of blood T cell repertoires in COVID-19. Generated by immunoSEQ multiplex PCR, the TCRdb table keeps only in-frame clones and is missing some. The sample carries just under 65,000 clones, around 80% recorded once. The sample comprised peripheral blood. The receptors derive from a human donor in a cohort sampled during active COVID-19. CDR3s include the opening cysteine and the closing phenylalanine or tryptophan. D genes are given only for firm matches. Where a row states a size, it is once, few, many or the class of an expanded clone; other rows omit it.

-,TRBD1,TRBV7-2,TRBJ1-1,TGTGCCAGCAGCTTAGACGGACAGGAAAAAGAAGCTTTCTTT,CASSLDGQEKEAFF
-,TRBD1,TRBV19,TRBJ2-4,TGTGCCAGTAGTATAACAGGGGGAGCCAAAAACATTCAGTACTTC,CASSITGGAKNIQYF
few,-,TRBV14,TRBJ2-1,TGTGCCAGCAGCCAAGCTAGCGTGGAGCAGTTCTTC,CASSQASVEQFF
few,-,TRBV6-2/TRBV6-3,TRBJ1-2,TGTGCCAGCAGTTACTCGAGGCCTAACTATGGCTACACCTTC,CASSYSRPNYGYTF
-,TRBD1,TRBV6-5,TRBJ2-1,TGTGCCAGCAGTAGACAGGGCGGAAGGGATGAGCAGTTCTTC,CASSRQGGRDEQFF
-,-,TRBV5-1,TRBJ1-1,TGCGCCAGCACCATGGGGGGGGCAACGAACACTGAAGCTTTCTTT,CASTMGGATNTEAFF
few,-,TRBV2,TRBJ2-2,TGTGCCAGCAGCGAGGGAGACGGGGAGCTGTTTTTT,CASSEGDGELFF
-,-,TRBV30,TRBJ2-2,TGTGCCTGGACTCAGGGGACCGGGGAGCTGTTTTTT,CAWTQGTGELFF
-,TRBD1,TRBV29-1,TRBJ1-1,TGCAGCACTCGGACAGGGGTGAACACTGAAGCTTTCTTT,CSTRTGVNTEAFF
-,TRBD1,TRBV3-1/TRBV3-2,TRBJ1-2,TGTGCCAGCAGCTACGGGACAGGAACCAGTGGCTACACCTTC,CASSYGTGTSGYTF
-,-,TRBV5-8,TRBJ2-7,TGTGCCAGCAGCTTGGCTAGGAGCGAGCAGTACTTC,CASSLARSEQYF
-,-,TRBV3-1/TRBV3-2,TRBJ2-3,TGTGCCAGCAGCCAAATGAGAGGAAGCACAGATACGCAGTATTTT,CASSQMRGSTDTQYF
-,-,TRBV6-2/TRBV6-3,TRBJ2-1,TGTGCCAGCAGTTACGGCGGCGCCGGTGAGCAGTTCTTC,CASSYGGAGEQFF
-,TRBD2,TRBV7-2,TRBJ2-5,TGTGCCAGCAGCTTACAGCGGGGTTCCCAAGAGACCCAGTACTTC,CASSLQRGSQETQYF
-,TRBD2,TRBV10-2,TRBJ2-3,TGCGCCAGCAGTGAGCTGACTAGCGGGGGGGCAAATACGCAGTATTTT,CASSELTSGGANTQYF
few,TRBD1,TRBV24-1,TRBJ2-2,TGTGCCACCAGTGACCAGCGGCCGGGACAGGCCGTACCCGGGGAGCTGTTTTTT,CATSDQRPGQAVPGELFF
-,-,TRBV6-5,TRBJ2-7,TGTGCCAGCAGTTACTCGACAGGACCCCTCCACGAGCAGTACTTC,CASSYSTGPLHEQYF
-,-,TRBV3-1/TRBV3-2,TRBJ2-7,TGTGCCAGCAGCCAAAGTACCCAGGGCGACTACGAGCAGTACTTC,CASSQSTQGDYEQYF
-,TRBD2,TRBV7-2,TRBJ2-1,TGTGCCAGCAGCTCCACGGGACTAGCGGGGGGGAGCAATGAGCAGTTCTTC,CASSSTGLAGGSNEQFF
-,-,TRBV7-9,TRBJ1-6,TGTGCCAGCAGCGACAACAGGGTTGTTCATTCACCCCTCCACTTT,CASSDNRVVHSPLHF
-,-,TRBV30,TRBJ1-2,TGTGCCTGGAGTGCCGGGAATGGCTACACCTTC,CAWSAGNGYTF
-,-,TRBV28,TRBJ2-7,TGTGCCAGCAGACACTCGGGGGGCCCCTACGAGCAGTACTTC,CASRHSGGPYEQYF
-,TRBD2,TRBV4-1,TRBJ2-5,TGCGCCAGCAGCCAAGGGTCTAGCGGGGGGTCCCAAGAGACCCAGTACTTC,CASSQGSSGGSQETQYF
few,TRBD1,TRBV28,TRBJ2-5,TGTGCCAGCAGTTTAACGGGACAGGGGGATTTGATGACCCAGTACTTC,CASSLTGQGDLMTQYF
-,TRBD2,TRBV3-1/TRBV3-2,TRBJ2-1,TGTGCCAGCAGCCCTGGCCTAGCGGGGTACAATGAGCAGTTCTTC,CASSPGLAGYNEQFF
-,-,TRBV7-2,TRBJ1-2,TGTGCCAGCAGCTCCGGACAGCTCTATGGCTACACCTTC,CASSSGQLYGYTF
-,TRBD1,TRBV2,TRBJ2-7,TGTGCCAGCAGTAGGCGGACAGGGGGTGACGAGCAGTACTTC,CASSRRTGGDEQYF
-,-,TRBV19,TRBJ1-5,TGTGCCAGCACCCCGGACATGTTGGAGCCCCAGCATTTT,CASTPDMLEPQHF
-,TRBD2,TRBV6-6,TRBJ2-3,TGTGCCAGCAGTCCAGCGGGGGGGTACACAGATACGCAGTATTTT,CASSPAGGYTDTQYF
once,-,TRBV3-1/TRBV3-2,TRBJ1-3,TGTGCCAGCAGCCAAAGAAGTAGCGGGTACGGAAACACCATATATTTT,CASSQRSSGYGNTIYF
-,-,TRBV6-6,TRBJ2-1,TGTGCCAGCAGTCCGGGGAGAGAGCAGTTCTTC,CASSPGREQFF
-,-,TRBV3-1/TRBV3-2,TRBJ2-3,TGTGCCAGCAGCCAAGATTCAGTCACAGATACGCAGTATTTT,CASSQDSVTDTQYF
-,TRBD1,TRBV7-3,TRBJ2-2,TGTGCCAGCAGCTTACTCAGGACAGGGTTCACCGGGGAGCTGTTTTTT,CASSLLRTGFTGELFF
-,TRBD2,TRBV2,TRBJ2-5,TGTGCCAGCAGTCGAGAGCGGGGTCGCCAAGAGACCCAGTACTTC,CASSRERGRQETQYF
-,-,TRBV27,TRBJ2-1,TGTGCCAGCAGTCCGCCGGGACAAGCGTGGGGGATCGGGAATGAGCAGTTCTTC,CASSPPGQAWGIGNEQFF
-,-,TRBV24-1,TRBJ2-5,TGTGCCACCAGTATGGCAGGGGCGGAACAAGAGACCCAGTACTTC,CATSMAGAEQETQYF
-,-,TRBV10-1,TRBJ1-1,TGCGCCAGCAGTGAGACAGATGAAGCTTTCTTT,CASSETDEAFF
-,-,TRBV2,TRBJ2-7,TGTGCCAGCCACAGGAGCTCCTACGAGCAGTACTTC,CASHRSSYEQYF
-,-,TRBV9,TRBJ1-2,TGTGCCAGCAGCCCGATAGACAGGACTAACTATGGCTACACCTTC,CASSPIDRTNYGYTF
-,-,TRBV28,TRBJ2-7,TGTGCCAGCAGTTTAGTCCCCCGGGGCTACGAGCAGTACTTC,CASSLVPRGYEQYF
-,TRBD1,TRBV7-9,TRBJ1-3,TGTGCCAGCAGCTTCCCAAGACAGGGAACAGGAAACACCATATATTTT,CASSFPRQGTGNTIYF